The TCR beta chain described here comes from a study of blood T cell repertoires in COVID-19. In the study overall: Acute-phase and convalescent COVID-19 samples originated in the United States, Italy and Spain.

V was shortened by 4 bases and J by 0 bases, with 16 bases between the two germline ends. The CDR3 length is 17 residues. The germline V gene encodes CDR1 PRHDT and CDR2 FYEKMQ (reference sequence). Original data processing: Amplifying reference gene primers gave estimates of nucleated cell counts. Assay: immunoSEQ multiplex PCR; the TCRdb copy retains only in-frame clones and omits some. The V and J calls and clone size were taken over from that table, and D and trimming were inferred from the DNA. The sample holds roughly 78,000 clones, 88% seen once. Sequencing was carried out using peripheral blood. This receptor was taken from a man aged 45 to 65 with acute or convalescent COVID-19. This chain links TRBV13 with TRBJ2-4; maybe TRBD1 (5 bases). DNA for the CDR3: TGTGCCAGCAGCTCGACAGAAAGCGCCATAGCCAAAAACATTCAGTACTTC. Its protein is CASSSTESAIAKNIQYF.